The sequence of this T cell receptor (beta chain) was determined in a study of T cell repertoires in ileal Crohn's disease (dated by TCRdb to about 2019). Describing the broader study: The median duration of disease was approximately eight years, and at the time of surgery around 36% of patients were active smokers. All patients had surgery for a complication: stricturing disease in 61% and penetrating disease in roughly 40%. Postoperative therapy was given to about half of the patients, with thiopurines administered to roughly twelve patients and anti-TNF agents administered to 18 patients. M6 samples consisted of neoterminal ileum biopsies collected during postoperative colonoscopy. TCR repertoire analysis was done in fewer than 65 Crohn's disease patients from a prospective multicentre cohort. The study was conducted in parallel with a multicentre cohort built to find predictors of early endoscopic recurrence after ileocolonic resection. A Rutgeerts score above i0 was used to define endoscopic postoperative recurrence. A total of 170 or so mucosal samples from around 50 patients were sequenced, with samples obtained at several locations on the surgical specimen and at postoperative endoscopy.

Inclusive of the bounding cysteine and phenylalanine, the CDR3 is 13 residues long. Only the CDR3 DNA is retained, 39 bases long and in frame from the first base. According to the germline V gene (reference sequence), CDR1 reads PRHDT and CDR2 reads FYEKMQ. The germline ends are 9 bases apart after V is trimmed by 5 bases and J by 2 bases. General conclusions and limits of the study: Endoscopic recurrence was found to be associated with higher high-frequency clone percentages at surgery, and recurrence was observed in all patients with clonality above 26.8% (18/57). Compared with non-smokers, patients who were active smokers at surgery showed a significantly higher proportion of clonal expansions (approximately 26% vs 17%, p=0.02). Mucosal CD4 and CD8 T cells were sorted and sequenced only in a subgroup of patients, whose size was not stated. Within the first year after surgery, the timing of postoperative endoscopy varied, and the median delay was about seven months. Compared with CD4 T cells, sorted CD8 T cells contained more high-frequency clones, which suggests that the mucosal expansions were mostly CD8.

According to the study, the label for this sample's time point signals: neoterminal ileum biopsy at postoperative endoscopy, about 6 months after surgery. To be eligible, patients had to be adults with ileal or ileocolonic Crohn's disease and an indication for ileocolonic resection. Whole ileal mucosal biopsies were stored frozen at -80°C before DNA extraction. Genomic DNA was extracted from frozen whole biopsies with a TRizol-based method and quantified on a NanoDrop 2000 spectrophotometer. In the case of this clone: This receptor's antigen is unknown. Base qualities are missing; no much larger clone stands one base away. Other DNA sequences in this specimen translate into the identical CDR3.

For commercial TCRB immunosequencing, approximately 480 nanograms of biopsy DNA were submitted for each sample. Adaptive Biotechnology amplified CDR3 regions from genomic DNA with a two-step multiplex PCR that controlled for amplification bias. Primers covering every V and J gene segment were used in the first PCR, while barcodes and Illumina adapters were added in the second PCR. CDR3 libraries were sequenced on an Illumina instrument. The study's own analysis went as follows. Vendor-provided pipelines were combined with custom analysis of raw data in R/Bioconductor under R version 3.3.0. Clonality, ranging from 0 to 1, was calculated as the inverse of the normalised Shannon entropy of all productive clones. High-frequency clones were defined as the repertoire share of the top 100 clones, retaining only clones passing a 95% confidence test. The Simpson index measured repertoire diversity, and the Morisita-Horn index measured overlap between samples. TCRdb re-hosts the immuneACCESS table, in-frame sequences only. Its copies lack some clones; in the studies checked, an unresolved V gene accounts for under half of them, and the cause for the rest is not known. The DNA was the basis for D and trimming; V, J and clone size are from that table. The sample table contains about 62,000 clones; only one count was recorded for about 88% of them. The ten largest clones represent around 2.1% of the sample.

The sample was ileal tissue. The sequence links TRBV13 to TRBJ2-5; perhaps TRBD1 is the D gene, with 6 bases matching. The origin of this receptor is an adult with Crohn's disease. The encoded CDR3 is CASSRDRQETQYF. The sequence in DNA is TGTGCCAGCAGCCGCGACAGGCAAGAGACCCAGTACTTC.